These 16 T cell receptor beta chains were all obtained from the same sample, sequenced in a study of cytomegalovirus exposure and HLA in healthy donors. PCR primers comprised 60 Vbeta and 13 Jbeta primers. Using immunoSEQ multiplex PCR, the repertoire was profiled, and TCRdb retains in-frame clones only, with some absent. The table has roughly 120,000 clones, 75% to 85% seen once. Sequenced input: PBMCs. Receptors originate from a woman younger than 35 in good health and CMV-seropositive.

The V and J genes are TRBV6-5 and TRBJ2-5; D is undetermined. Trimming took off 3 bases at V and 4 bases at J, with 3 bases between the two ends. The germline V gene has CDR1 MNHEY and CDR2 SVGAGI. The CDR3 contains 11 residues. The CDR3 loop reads CASSYRETQYF. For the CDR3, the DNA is TGTGCCAGCAGTTATCGAGAGACCCAGTACTTC.

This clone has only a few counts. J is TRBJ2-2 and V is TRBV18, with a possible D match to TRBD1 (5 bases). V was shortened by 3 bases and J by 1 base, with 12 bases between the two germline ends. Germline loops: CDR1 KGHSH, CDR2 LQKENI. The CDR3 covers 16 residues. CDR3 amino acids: CASSPQGMVNTGELFF. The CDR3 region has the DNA TGTGCCAGCTCACCGCAGGGCATGGTGAACACCGGGGAGCTGTTTTTT.

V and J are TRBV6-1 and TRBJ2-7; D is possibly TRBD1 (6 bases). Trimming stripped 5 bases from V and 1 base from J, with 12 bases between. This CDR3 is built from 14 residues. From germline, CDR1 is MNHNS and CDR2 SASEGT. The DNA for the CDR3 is TGTGCCAGCAGTTCAAACAGGGCTTCCTACGAGCAGTACTTC. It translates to CASSSNRASYEQYF.

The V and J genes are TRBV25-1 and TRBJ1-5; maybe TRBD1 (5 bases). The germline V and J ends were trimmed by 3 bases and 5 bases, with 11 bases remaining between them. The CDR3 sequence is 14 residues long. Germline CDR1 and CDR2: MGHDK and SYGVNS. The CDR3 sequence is CASSEVGGDQPQHF. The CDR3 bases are TGTGCCAGCAGTGAGGTGGGGGGGGATCAGCCCCAGCATTTT.

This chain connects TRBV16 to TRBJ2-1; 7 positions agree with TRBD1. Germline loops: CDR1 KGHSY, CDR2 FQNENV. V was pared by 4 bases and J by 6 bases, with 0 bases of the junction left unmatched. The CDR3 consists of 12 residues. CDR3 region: CASSRQGNEQFF. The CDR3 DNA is TGTGCCAGCAGCCGACAGGGCAATGAGCAGTTCTTC.

The CDR3 protein is CASSFLGRGGNTIYF. CDR3 bases: TGTGCCAGCAGCTTCTTAGGGAGAGGTGGAAACACCATATATTTT. The V gene is TRBV5-4, the J gene TRBJ1-3; D is undetermined. Between the trimmed V and J ends, which lost 2 bases and 3 bases, there was a span of 12 bases. This CDR3 region has 15 residues. In germline, CDR1 is SGHNT, CDR2 YYREEE (reference sequence).

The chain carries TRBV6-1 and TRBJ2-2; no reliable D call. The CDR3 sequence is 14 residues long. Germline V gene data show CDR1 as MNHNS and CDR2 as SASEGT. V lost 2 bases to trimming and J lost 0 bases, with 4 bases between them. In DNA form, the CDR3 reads TGTGCCAGCAGTGAAATAACGAACACCGGGGAGCTGTTTTTT. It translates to CASSEITNTGELFF.

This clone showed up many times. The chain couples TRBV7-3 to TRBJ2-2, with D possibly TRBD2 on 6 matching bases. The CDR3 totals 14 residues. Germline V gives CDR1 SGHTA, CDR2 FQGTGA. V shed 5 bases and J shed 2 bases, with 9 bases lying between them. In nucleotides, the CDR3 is TGTGCCAGCAGCCGGGACTTTAACACCGGGGAGCTGTTTTTT. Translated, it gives CASSRDFNTGELFF.

CDR3 residues: CASRRLNKEQYF. In DNA, the CDR3 is TGTGCCAGCAGACGTCTAAATAAAGAGCAGTACTTC. The rearrangement links TRBV25-1 to TRBJ2-7; D is uncertain. In germline, CDR1 is MGHDK, CDR2 SYGVNS. The ends were cut back, 6 bases at V and 7 bases at J, with 13 bases in the middle. This CDR3 contains 12 residues.

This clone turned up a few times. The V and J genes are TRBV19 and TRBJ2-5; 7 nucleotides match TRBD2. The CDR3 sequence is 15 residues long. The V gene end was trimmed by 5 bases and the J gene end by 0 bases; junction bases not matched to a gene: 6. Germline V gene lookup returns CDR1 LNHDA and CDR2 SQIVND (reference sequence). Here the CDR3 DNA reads TGTGCCAGTAGTTGGACTAGAACTAACCAAGAGACCCAGTACTTC. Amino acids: CASSWTRTNQETQYF.

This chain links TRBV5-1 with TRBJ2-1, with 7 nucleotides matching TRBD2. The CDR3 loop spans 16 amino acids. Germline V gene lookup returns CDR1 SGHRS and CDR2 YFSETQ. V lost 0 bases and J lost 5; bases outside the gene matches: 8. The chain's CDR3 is CASSLEASGRNNEQFF. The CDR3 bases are TGCGCCAGCAGCTTGGAAGCTAGCGGCCGGAACAATGAGCAGTTCTTC.

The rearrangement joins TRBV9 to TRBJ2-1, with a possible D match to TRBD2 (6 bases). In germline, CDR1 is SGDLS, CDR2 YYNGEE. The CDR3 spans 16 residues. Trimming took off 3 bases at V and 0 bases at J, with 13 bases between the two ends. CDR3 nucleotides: TGTGCCAGCAGCGCCTCCGGGACTCACTCCTACAATGAGCAGTTCTTC. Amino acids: CASSASGTHSYNEQFF.

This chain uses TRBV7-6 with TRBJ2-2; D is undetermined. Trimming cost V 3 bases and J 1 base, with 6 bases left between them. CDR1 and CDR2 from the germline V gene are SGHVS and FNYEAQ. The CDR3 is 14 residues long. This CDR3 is CASSLVGNTGELFF. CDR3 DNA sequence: TGTGCCAGCAGCTTGGTCGGGAACACCGGGGAGCTGTTTTTT.

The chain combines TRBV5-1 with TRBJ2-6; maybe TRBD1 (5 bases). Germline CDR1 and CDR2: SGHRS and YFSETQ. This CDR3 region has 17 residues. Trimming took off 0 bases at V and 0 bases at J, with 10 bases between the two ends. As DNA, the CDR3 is TGCGCCAGCAGCTTGGGACAGTCGTTCTCTGGGGCCAACGTCCTGACTTTC. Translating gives CASSLGQSFSGANVLTF. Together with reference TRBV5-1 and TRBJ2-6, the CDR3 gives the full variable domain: KAGVTQTPRYLIKTRGQQVTLSCSPISGHRSVSWYQQTPGQGLQFLFEYFSETQRNKGNFPGRFSGRQFSNSRSEMNVSTLELGDSALYLCASSLGQSFSGANVLTFGAGSRLTVL.

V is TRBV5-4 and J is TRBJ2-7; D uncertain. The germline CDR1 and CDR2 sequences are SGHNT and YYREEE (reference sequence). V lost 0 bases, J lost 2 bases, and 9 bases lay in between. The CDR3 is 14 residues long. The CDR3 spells CASSLAGRTYEQYF. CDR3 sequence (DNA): TGTGCCAGCAGCTTGGCTGGCAGGACCTACGAGCAGTACTTC.

The CDR3 sequence: CASSEDRGQGQPQHF. The CDR3 DNA reads TGTGCCAGCAGTGAGGACAGGGGGCAGGGTCAGCCCCAGCATTTT. The J gene is TRBJ1-5, the V gene TRBV25-1, with 11 bases fitting TRBD1. The CDR3 extends over 15 amino acids. Germline CDR1 is MGHDK and CDR2 is SYGVNS. V lost 3 bases and J lost 6; bases outside the gene matches: 4.